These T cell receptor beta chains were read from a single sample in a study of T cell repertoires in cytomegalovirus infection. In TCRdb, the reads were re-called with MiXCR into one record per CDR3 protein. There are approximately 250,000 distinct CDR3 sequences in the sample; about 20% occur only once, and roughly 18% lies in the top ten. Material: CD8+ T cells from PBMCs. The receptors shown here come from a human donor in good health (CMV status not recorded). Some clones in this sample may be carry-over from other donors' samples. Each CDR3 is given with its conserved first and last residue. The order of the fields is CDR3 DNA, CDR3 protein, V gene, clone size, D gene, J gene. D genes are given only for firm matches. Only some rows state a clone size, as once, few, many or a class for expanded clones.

CDR3nt: TGTGCCAGCAGTTTAGCGCCAGGTCTGGACGAGCAGTACTTC
CDR3aa: CASSLAPGLDEQYF
v_gene: TRBV12-3/TRBV12-4
abundance: many
d_gene: -
j_gene: TRBJ2-7

CDR3nt: TGTGCCAGCAGCCTACTTGCCCACGGGGGCCCTTTTGATACGCAGTATTTT
CDR3aa: CASSLLAHGGPFDTQYF
v_gene: TRBV7-6
abundance: many
d_gene: -
j_gene: TRBJ2-3

CDR3nt: TGTGCCAGCAGTCGGGACAGGGGACGTGGTCAGCCCCAGCATTTT
CDR3aa: CASSRDRGRGQPQHF
v_gene: TRBV28
abundance: few
d_gene: TRBD1
j_gene: TRBJ1-5

CDR3nt: TGTGCCAGCAGCCCTATCGTAGAGACCCAGTACTTC
CDR3aa: CASSPIVETQYF
v_gene: TRBV14
abundance: -
d_gene: -
j_gene: TRBJ2-5

CDR3nt: TGTGCCAGCAGTTTAACAGGCGGGGGAAGGCAGCCCCAGCATTTT
CDR3aa: CASSLTGGGRQPQHF
v_gene: TRBV12-3/TRBV12-4
abundance: many
d_gene: -
j_gene: TRBJ1-5

CDR3nt: TGCAGCGTCGGCGTTGACCTCACTGAAGCTTTCTTT
CDR3aa: CSVGVDLTEAFF
v_gene: TRBV29-1
abundance: many
d_gene: -
j_gene: TRBJ1-1

CDR3nt: TGTGCCACCAGCCGGGACGGAGAAACCTACGAGCAGTACTTC
CDR3aa: CATSRDGETYEQYF
v_gene: TRBV24-1
abundance: few
d_gene: -
j_gene: TRBJ2-7

CDR3nt: TGTGCCAGCAGTCCCGGGGTAGATACCGAATCACCCCTCCACTTT
CDR3aa: CASSPGVDTESPLHF
v_gene: TRBV4-2
abundance: -
d_gene: -
j_gene: TRBJ1-6

CDR3nt: TGTGCCAGCAGTTTATTAGCAGATTACACTGAAGCTTTCTTT
CDR3aa: CASSLLADYTEAFF
v_gene: TRBV12-3/TRBV12-4
abundance: -
d_gene: -
j_gene: TRBJ1-1

CDR3nt: TGTGCCAGCAGTTTAGAGGTAGCGGGGGGTGAGGAGACCCAGTACTTC
CDR3aa: CASSLEVAGGEETQYF
v_gene: TRBV12-3/TRBV12-4
abundance: -
d_gene: TRBD2
j_gene: TRBJ2-5

CDR3nt: TGCGCCATCAGCCAAGGGCAAGCGGGGGCCAATGAGCAGTTCTTC
CDR3aa: CAISQGQAGANEQFF
v_gene: TRBV4-3
abundance: -
d_gene: TRBD2
j_gene: TRBJ2-1

CDR3nt: TGCAGCGCCAACGACGGAAGCACTGAAGCTTTCTTT
CDR3aa: CSANDGSTEAFF
v_gene: TRBV29-1
abundance: many
d_gene: -
j_gene: TRBJ1-1

CDR3nt: TGTGCCAGCAGCTCGATAGACGGATCCTACAATGAGCAGTTCTTC
CDR3aa: CASSSIDGSYNEQFF
v_gene: TRBV7-2
abundance: -
d_gene: -
j_gene: TRBJ2-1

CDR3nt: TGTGCCAGCAGCTTATTGGGGGCAACAGATACGCAGTATTTT
CDR3aa: CASSLLGATDTQYF
v_gene: TRBV7-6
abundance: many
d_gene: -
j_gene: TRBJ2-3

CDR3nt: TGTGCCACCAGCCCAGGGGATAGCACAGATACGCAGTATTTT
CDR3aa: CATSPGDSTDTQYF
v_gene: TRBV15
abundance: few
d_gene: -
j_gene: TRBJ2-3

CDR3nt: TGTGCCGACGGCCTCGCGGGGGGGGGCACAGATACGCAGTATTTT
CDR3aa: CADGLAGGGTDTQYF
v_gene: TRBV2
abundance: -
d_gene: TRBD2
j_gene: TRBJ2-3

CDR3nt: TGTGCCAGCAGCCCGGGGGGTACGACCTACAATGAGCAGTTCTTC
CDR3aa: CASSPGGTTYNEQFF
v_gene: TRBV7-6
abundance: many
d_gene: TRBD2
j_gene: TRBJ2-1

CDR3nt: TGCAGCGTTGAAGAACAGGCCCTTGGGGCGTACAATGAGCAGTTCTTC
CDR3aa: CSVEEQALGAYNEQFF
v_gene: TRBV29-1
abundance: -
d_gene: -
j_gene: TRBJ2-1

CDR3nt: TGTGCCAGCAGCCCTGGCCACGGGGTGTACAATGAGCAGTTCTTC
CDR3aa: CASSPGHGVYNEQFF
v_gene: TRBV7-6
abundance: many
d_gene: -
j_gene: TRBJ2-1

CDR3nt: TGTGCCAGCAGCTTAGAAAGCGGGGGGGCACCCGAGACCCAGTACTTC
CDR3aa: CASSLESGGAPETQYF
v_gene: TRBV7-2
abundance: -
d_gene: TRBD2
j_gene: TRBJ2-5

CDR3nt: TGTGCCAGCAGCTGGGACAGAAGGCACACTGAAGCTTTCTTT
CDR3aa: CASSWDRRHTEAFF
v_gene: TRBV28
abundance: few
d_gene: TRBD1
j_gene: TRBJ1-1

CDR3nt: TGTGCCAGCAGCTCAAGCGGGACACCATCCGAGCAGTACTTC
CDR3aa: CASSSSGTPSEQYF
v_gene: TRBV11-3
abundance: -
d_gene: -
j_gene: TRBJ2-7

CDR3nt: TGTGCCAGCAGCGACGACAACATGGGCTATGGCTACACCTTC
CDR3aa: CASSDDNMGYGYTF
v_gene: TRBV7-9
abundance: -
d_gene: -
j_gene: TRBJ1-2

CDR3nt: TGTGCCAGCAGCCCGTATGACTGGACTGAGCAGTTCTTC
CDR3aa: CASSPYDWTEQFF
v_gene: TRBV7-6
abundance: many
d_gene: -
j_gene: TRBJ2-1

CDR3nt: TGTGCCAGCAGCCAAGTCACAGGGGACTCCTACGAGCAGTACTTC
CDR3aa: CASSQVTGDSYEQYF
v_gene: TRBV14
abundance: -
d_gene: TRBD1
j_gene: TRBJ2-7

CDR3nt: TGCAGTGCCCCGGTGGGGCCCACGAACTACGAGCAGTACTTC
CDR3aa: CSAPVGPTNYEQYF
v_gene: TRBV20-1
abundance: -
d_gene: -
j_gene: TRBJ2-7

CDR3nt: TGTGCCAGCAGTGGCGGGACACCTTACAATGAGCAGTTCTTC
CDR3aa: CASSGGTPYNEQFF
v_gene: TRBV6-4
abundance: -
d_gene: -
j_gene: TRBJ2-1

CDR3nt: TGTGCCAGCAGCCCCAATCCGGGATATCGGCCCTACGAGCAGTACTTC
CDR3aa: CASSPNPGYRPYEQYF
v_gene: TRBV7-6
abundance: once
d_gene: -
j_gene: TRBJ2-7

CDR3nt: TGTGCCAGCAGCCATGGGGGGGGGGACAAAGCCTACGAGCAGTACTTC
CDR3aa: CASSHGGGDKAYEQYF
v_gene: TRBV7-3
abundance: -
d_gene: -
j_gene: TRBJ2-7

CDR3nt: TGTGCCAGCAGCTCAAACCCCCCCGGGGGCACTGAAGCTTTCTTT
CDR3aa: CASSSNPPGGTEAFF
v_gene: TRBV7-2
abundance: many
d_gene: -
j_gene: TRBJ1-1

CDR3nt: TGTGCCAGCAGTGATCTGCATACTGCTCCAAACACTGAAGCTTTCTTT
CDR3aa: CASSDLHTAPNTEAFF
v_gene: TRBV2
abundance: few
d_gene: -
j_gene: TRBJ1-1

CDR3nt: TGCAGTGCTAGAGAAAGGGATAACACCGGGGAGCTGTTTTTT
CDR3aa: CSARERDNTGELFF
v_gene: TRBV20-1
abundance: -
d_gene: -
j_gene: TRBJ2-2

CDR3nt: TGTGCTCCGATCTCGGGTCCGGGGTTTACTTCACAAGATACGCAGTATTTT
CDR3aa: CAPISGPGFTSQDTQYF
v_gene: TRBV7-9
abundance: -
d_gene: -
j_gene: TRBJ2-3

CDR3nt: TGCAGTGCTAGAAGTCTCCAGGGGGCGACCTACGAGCAGTACTTC
CDR3aa: CSARSLQGATYEQYF
v_gene: TRBV20-1
abundance: -
d_gene: TRBD1
j_gene: TRBJ2-7

CDR3nt: TGCAGTGCTAGACTTGACACCCTCTCTAATGAAAAACTGTTTTTT
CDR3aa: CSARLDTLSNEKLFF
v_gene: TRBV20-1
abundance: -
d_gene: -
j_gene: TRBJ1-4

CDR3nt: TGTGCCAGCAGTTACACCCCAGGTTTCTCCTACGAGCAGTACTTC
CDR3aa: CASSYTPGFSYEQYF
v_gene: TRBV6-2/TRBV6-3
abundance: -
d_gene: -
j_gene: TRBJ2-7

CDR3nt: TGCAGCGTTGAAGATCGAGGTTACACTGAAGCTTTCTTT
CDR3aa: CSVEDRGYTEAFF
v_gene: TRBV29-1
abundance: -
d_gene: -
j_gene: TRBJ1-1

CDR3nt: TGTGCCAGCACCCCGGGACCTAACACCGGGGAGCTGTTTTTT
CDR3aa: CASTPGPNTGELFF
v_gene: TRBV6-2/TRBV6-3
abundance: -
d_gene: -
j_gene: TRBJ2-2

CDR3nt: TGCGCCAGCAGCCAAGACGGGACGCTCAATCCGGACACTGAAGCTTTCTTT
CDR3aa: CASSQDGTLNPDTEAFF
v_gene: TRBV4-1
abundance: few
d_gene: -
j_gene: TRBJ1-1

CDR3nt: TGCAGCGTTGATAAGTCGACAGGGGATTACACCGGGGAGCTGTTTTTT
CDR3aa: CSVDKSTGDYTGELFF
v_gene: TRBV29-1
abundance: -
d_gene: TRBD1
j_gene: TRBJ2-2

CDR3nt: TGTGCCAGCAGGCCCGGGGTCCTCGGGGGCACTGAAGCTTTCTTT
CDR3aa: CASRPGVLGGTEAFF
v_gene: TRBV25-1
abundance: -
d_gene: -
j_gene: TRBJ1-1

CDR3nt: TGTGCCAGCAGTGACTCCCCCGAGGCCGGGGAGCTGTTTTTT
CDR3aa: CASSDSPEAGELFF
v_gene: TRBV6-4
abundance: -
d_gene: -
j_gene: TRBJ2-2

CDR3nt: TGCAGCGTTGAAGATCTAAGGACAGGGGGTATAAACACCATATATTTT
CDR3aa: CSVEDLRTGGINTIYF
v_gene: TRBV29-1
abundance: -
d_gene: TRBD1
j_gene: TRBJ1-3

CDR3nt: TGTGCCAGCAGCTTAAACCAGAGGGAGGAGACCCAGTACTTC
CDR3aa: CASSLNQREETQYF
v_gene: TRBV7-9
abundance: many
d_gene: -
j_gene: TRBJ2-5

CDR3nt: TGTGCCATCAGTGAGCCCCGGTCGGGGGCCGCCTACGAGCAGTACTTC
CDR3aa: CAISEPRSGAAYEQYF
v_gene: TRBV10-3
abundance: many
d_gene: -
j_gene: TRBJ2-7

CDR3nt: TGCGCCAGCAGCCAGGGGGGGCCTCTACTTTTCTTT
CDR3aa: CASSQGGPLLFF
v_gene: TRBV4-1
abundance: -
d_gene: -
j_gene: TRBJ1-1

CDR3nt: TGTGCCAGCAGCTTTTCCCCTCTGGATGAGCAGTTCTTC
CDR3aa: CASSFSPLDEQFF
v_gene: TRBV7-9
abundance: -
d_gene: -
j_gene: TRBJ2-1

CDR3nt: TGTGCCAGCAGTTCCTCAGGGAGAACTGAAGCTTTCTTT
CDR3aa: CASSSSGRTEAFF
v_gene: TRBV7-3
abundance: many
d_gene: -
j_gene: TRBJ1-1

CDR3nt: TGTGCCAGCAGCCAGGAGGTGGCAGCTAATGAGCAGTTCTTC
CDR3aa: CASSQEVAANEQFF
v_gene: TRBV14
abundance: -
d_gene: -
j_gene: TRBJ2-1

CDR3nt: TGTGCCAGCAGCTTGTTCCTTTGGAATTCACCCCTCCACTTT
CDR3aa: CASSLFLWNSPLHF
v_gene: TRBV7-9
abundance: many
d_gene: -
j_gene: TRBJ1-6

CDR3nt: TGTGCCAGCAGCTTAGAATGGGGGAGGACGCAGTATTTT
CDR3aa: CASSLEWGRTQYF
v_gene: TRBV7-9
abundance: -
d_gene: -
j_gene: TRBJ2-3

CDR3nt: TGTGCCAGCAGCGTTACAGGGCCAACCGGGGAGCTGTTTTTT
CDR3aa: CASSVTGPTGELFF
v_gene: TRBV7-8
abundance: many
d_gene: -
j_gene: TRBJ2-2

CDR3nt: TGTGCCAGCAGCAGCCCCGGGGGGCTCGAGCAGTACTTC
CDR3aa: CASSSPGGLEQYF
v_gene: TRBV7-9
abundance: -
d_gene: -
j_gene: TRBJ2-7